This T cell receptor beta chain was identified in a study of OX40 agonist ivuxolimab in advanced cancers. Study details: Patients in the trial were receiving intravenous ivuxolimab every 2 weeks, at doses of 0.01 to 10 mg/kg. Participants, approximately 83% male, averaged roughly 60 years of age, ranging from roughly 23 to 80.

Germline values: CDR1 WSHSY, CDR2 SAAADI. This CDR3 has 13 residues. Trimming shortened V by 8 bases and J by 1 base, and 11 bases separated the two germline ends. Generated by immunoSEQ multiplex PCR, the TCRdb table keeps only in-frame clones and is missing some. The data hold 75,000 to 85,000 clones, with around 86% observed a single time. Peripheral blood came from all dose cohorts at three timepoints. This sequence was found in an adult with an advanced solid tumor such as melanoma, head and neck, liver or kidney cancer. The sequenced sample was CD4+ or CD8+ T cells sorted from blood, obtained in a trial of the OX40 agonist ivuxolimab. V and J are TRBV10-2 and TRBJ1-1, with TRBD1 as a possible D gene (5 bases). CDR3 residues: CASQNDRNTEAFF. CDR3 sequence (DNA): TGCGCCAGCCAAAATGACAGGAACACTGAAGCTTTCTTT.